This T cell receptor (beta chain) was recorded in a study of blood T cell repertoires in COVID-19. For the study at large: Material from acute and convalescent COVID-19 was sourced from the United States, Italy and Spain. T cells, B-cell-depleted T cells, or PBMCs supplied cDNA or gDNA.

In the source study's methods: For nucleated cells, counts were estimated from reference gene primer amplification. Produced via immunoSEQ multiplex PCR; TCRdb's table is partial and in-frame only. For V, J and clone size, that table is used; D and trimming come from the DNA. The sample contains 15,000 to 20,000 clones, 85% to 90% of which appear only once. The CDR3 extends over 15 amino acids. Trimming at V came to 4 bases and at J to 4 bases, leaving 5 bases not matched to a gene. The germline V gene has CDR1 MNHEY and CDR2 SVGEGT. This rearrangement joins TRBV6-2 or TRBV6-3 to TRBJ1-5; 9 nucleotides line up with TRBD1. The clonotype originates from a human donor with active COVID-19. The donor label of this sample is uncertain. Sequencing was performed on peripheral blood. The CDR3 region has the DNA TGTGCCAGCAGTTCCGGACAGGGGACGAATCAGCCCCAGCATTTT. The encoded protein is CASSSGQGTNQPQHF.